Each of the 25 T cell receptor beta chains below was sequenced from the same sample in a study of blood T cell repertoires in COVID-19. Clones were read by immunoSEQ multiplex PCR, and TCRdb kept only the in-frame ones, dropping some. The profile shows 350,000 to 450,000 clones, around 92% of them singletons. Material for sequencing was PBMCs or T cells enriched from blood (not recorded which). The receptors derive from a woman aged 25 to 45 who had recovered from COVID-19.

The chain joins TRBV4-3 to TRBJ1-6; 7 bases are shared with TRBD1. This CDR3 spans 15 amino acids. CDR1 and CDR2 from the germline V gene are LGHNA and YSLEER. V was clipped by 0 bases and J by 6 bases; unmatched bases: 2. CDR3 in amino acids: CASSQETGFNSPLHF. For the CDR3, the DNA is TGCGCCAGCAGCCAAGAGACAGGGTTTAATTCACCCCTCCACTTT.

The chain carries TRBV3-1 (or the pseudogene TRBV3-2) and TRBJ1-2; TRBD1 aligns across 8 bases. V shed 4 bases, J shed 2 bases, and the junction held 6 bases outside the gene matches. This CDR3 is 15 amino acids long. The germline V gene has CDR1 LGHDT and CDR2 YNNKEL (reference sequence). CDR3 loop: CASSRPRGLNYGYTF. The CDR3 nucleotides read TGTGCCAGCAGCCGCCCCAGGGGGCTGAACTATGGCTACACCTTC.

The chain is built from TRBV9 and TRBJ2-1; TRBD2 matches at 14 bases. Trimming took 7 bases from V and 10 from J; bases not matched to a gene: 7. CDR1 and CDR2 (germline): SGDLS, YYNGEE. The CDR3 totals 14 residues. The CDR3 loop is CASGRGLAGGEQFF. CDR3 bases: TGTGCCAGCGGCAGAGGACTAGCGGGAGGAGAGCAGTTCTTC.

This chain links TRBV4-1 with TRBJ1-1, with TRBD1 matching over 7 bases. J lost 0 bases, V lost 1 base, and 5 bases had no gene match. This CDR3 has 16 amino acids. Germline V lookup: CDR1 MGHRA, CDR2 YSYEKL. For the CDR3, the DNA is TGCGCCAGCAGCCAAGTGGGACAGACAATGAACACTGAAGCTTTCTTT. It encodes CASSQVGQTMNTEAFF.

The chain uses TRBV7-8 and TRBJ1-2, with 9 bases identical to TRBD1. Per germline, CDR1 SGHVS and CDR2 FQNEAQ. V was pared by 1 base and J by 4 bases, with 1 base of the junction left unmatched. This CDR3 contains 14 residues. CDR3 DNA sequence: TGTGCCAGCAGCTTAGGGGACAGGGTCTATGGCTACACCTTC. Amino acid sequence: CASSLGDRVYGYTF. The complete variable domain, with remaining parts taken from reference TRBV7-8 and TRBJ1-2, reads GAGVSQSPRYKVAKRGQDVALRCDPISGHVSLFWYQQALGQGPEFLTYFQNEAQLDKSGLPSDRFFAERPEGSVSTLKIQRTQQEDSAVYLCASSLGDRVYGYTFGSGTRLTVV.

The V call is TRBV19, the J call TRBJ2-2; tentatively, D is TRBD1 (6 bases). V shed 10 bases and J shed 5 bases, with 17 bases lying between them. The CDR3 runs 14 residues. Germline lookup yields CDR1 LNHDA and CDR2 SQIVND (reference sequence). In nucleotides, the CDR3 is TGTGCCACCACCACAGGGTTAATGACCGGGGAGCTGTTTTTT. This codes for CATTTGLMTGELFF.

The chain carries TRBV24-1 and TRBJ2-2, with D tentatively TRBD2 (6 bases). Germline V lookup: CDR1 KGHDR, CDR2 SFDVKD. V lost 3 bases to trimming and J lost 6 bases, with 19 bases between them. CDR3 length: 17 residues. CDR3 amino acids: CATSDPIRAGRPGELFF. DNA of the CDR3: TGTGCCACCAGTGATCCGATTCGGGCGGGAAGACCCGGGGAGCTGTTTTTT.

This chain links TRBV28 with TRBJ2-1; 7 bases map to TRBD2. This CDR3 is built from 16 residues. V gave up 2 bases and J gave up 6 bases; unmatched junction bases: 10. Germline lookup yields CDR1 MDHEN and CDR2 SYDVKM. CDR3 amino acids: CASSLLPSGIVNEQFF. In DNA, the CDR3 is TGTGCCAGCAGTTTACTCCCCAGCGGGATCGTCAATGAGCAGTTCTTC.

The chain carries TRBV9 and TRBJ2-3; 12 positions agree with TRBD2. Germline-derived CDR1 and CDR2 are SGDLS and YYNGEE. The CDR3 consists of 15 residues. V was pared by 4 bases and J by 3 bases, with 3 bases of the junction left unmatched. The CDR3 bases are TGTGCCAGCAGCCCGACTAGCGGGAGTACAGATACGCAGTATTTT. Translated, it gives CASSPTSGSTDTQYF.

V usage is TRBV30 and J usage is TRBJ1-1; TRBD1 is a possible D gene (6 bases). V gave up 5 bases and J gave up 6 bases, with 13 bases separating them. This CDR3 spans 12 amino acids. The germline gives CDR1 GTSNPN, CDR2 SVGIG (reference sequence). Written as DNA, the CDR3 is TGTGCCTGGGGAGAGCAGGGGTCTGAAGCTTTCTTT. This gives the protein CAWGEQGSEAFF. Supplemented by reference TRBV30 and TRBJ1-1, the full variable domain reads SQTIHQWPATLVQPVGSPLSLECTVEGTSNPNLYWYRQAAGRGLQLLFYSVGIGQISSEVPQNLSASRPQDRQFILSSKKLLLSDSGFYLCAWGEQGSEAFFGQGTRLTVV.

This clone was picked up one time. V and J are TRBV6-6 and TRBJ2-7; 8 bases map to TRBD1. Germline lookup yields CDR1 MNHNY and CDR2 SVGAGI (reference sequence). V shed 1 base and J 6 bases; nucleotides not matched to a gene: 5. There are 14 residues in the CDR3. CDR3 DNA: TGTGCCAGCAGTTACTGGCCAGGGGGCGCCGAGCAGTACTTC. Its translation is CASSYWPGGAEQYF.

The chain couples TRBV28 to TRBJ2-7, with 8 bases fitting TRBD1. CDR3 length: 12 amino acids. V shed 6 bases and J 6 bases; nucleotides not matched to a gene: 4. Germline V gene data show CDR1 as MDHEN and CDR2 as SYDVKM. The CDR3 loop is CASRLDRGEQYF. The CDR3 DNA reads TGTGCCAGCAGGCTTGACAGGGGCGAGCAGTACTTC.

J is TRBJ2-3 and V is TRBV7-9, with 10 bases fitting TRBD2. V lost 5 bases, J lost 1 base, and 9 bases stayed unmatched. The CDR3 runs to 17 residues. The germline V gene encodes CDR1 SEHNR and CDR2 FQNEAQ (reference sequence). The CDR3 DNA follows: TGTGCCAGCAGCCAGACCTCTAGCGGGGGAGGCACAGATACGCAGTATTTT. It is translated as CASSQTSSGGGTDTQYF.

The chain combines TRBV7-2 with TRBJ1-2; 7 bases are a match to TRBD1. This CDR3 is 14 amino acids long. Germline V lookup: CDR1 SGHTA, CDR2 FQGNSA. J lost 2 bases, V lost 3 bases, and 3 bases had no gene match. The CDR3 is CASSFNRGNYGYTF. DNA of the CDR3: TGTGCCAGCAGCTTCAACAGGGGCAACTATGGCTACACCTTC.

This clone came up once. The rearrangement joins TRBV19 to TRBJ1-2; tentatively, D is TRBD1 (6 bases). The CDR3 length is 12 residues. The germline gives CDR1 LNHDA, CDR2 SQIVND (reference sequence). Trimming cost V 5 bases and J 5 bases, with 9 bases left between them. In DNA, the CDR3 is TGTGCCAGTAGTCCACAGGGTTATGGCTACACCTTC. Translated, it gives CASSPQGYGYTF. Looking up the rest from reference TRBV19 and TRBJ1-2 gives the full variable domain: DGGITQSPKYLFRKEGQNVTLSCEQNLNHDAMYWYRQDPGQGLRLIYYSQIVNDFQKGDIAEGYSVSREKKESFPLTVTSAQKNPTAFYLCASSPQGYGYTFGSGTRLTVV.

The V gene is TRBV29-1, the J gene TRBJ1-1, with D perhaps TRBD1 (6 bases). The length of the CDR3 is 11 residues. The germline CDR1 and CDR2 sequences are SQVTM and ANQGSEA. For the CDR3, the DNA is TGCACCGCCGAAGGGGGGGCTGAAGCTTTCTTT. Amino acid sequence: CTAEGGAEAFF.

The chain carries TRBV23-1 and TRBJ2-2, with 9 bases lining up with TRBD1. TRBV23-1 is an ORF, with its function uncertain. Germline trimming cut 0 bases from V and 5 bases from J; bases unmatched to any gene: 7. The CDR3 consists of 17 residues. Here the CDR3 DNA reads TGCGCCAGCAGTCAATCTTCCGGGACAGGGCGGACCGGGGAGCTGTTTTTT. Protein product: CASSQSSGTGRTGELFF.

CDR3 coding DNA: TGTGCCAGCAGTTACTCACTGGACAGGTCGTTTCCCGACGAGCAGTACTTC. Its protein is CASSYSLDRSFPDEQYF. J is TRBJ2-7 and V is TRBV6-2 or TRBV6-3, with 7 bases fitting TRBD1. The CDR3 consists of 17 residues. Germline V gene sequence: CDR1 MNHEY, CDR2 SVGEGT. V dropped 0 bases and J dropped 5; count of bases not matched to a gene: 13.

This clone was counted ten times or more. This chain links TRBV24-1 with TRBJ2-2; perhaps TRBD1 as D (7 bases). V shed 4 bases and J shed 5 bases, with 19 bases lying between them. Germline V gene lookup returns CDR1 KGHDR and CDR2 SFDVKD. This CDR3 is 17 amino acids long. The CDR3 sequence is CATSDTSMTGRTGELFF. As DNA, the CDR3 is TGTGCCACCAGTGACACCTCAATGACAGGGAGGACCGGGGAGCTGTTTTTT.

The genes are TRBV24-1 and TRBJ2-1, with TRBD1 matching 9 bases. There are 18 residues in the CDR3. Germline loops: CDR1 KGHDR, CDR2 SFDVKD. V was clipped by 5 bases and J by 8 bases; unmatched bases: 18. CDR3 sequence: CATSAGRTGAERGDEQFF. The CDR3 nucleotides are TGTGCCACCAGTGCCGGCCGGACAGGGGCAGAGAGAGGGGATGAGCAGTTCTTC.

Details on this clone: The germline gene is not matched at one end of the junction; a read error may be the cause. V gene TRBV10-3 combines with J gene TRBJ2-5, with 7 bases that match TRBD1. The CDR3 is 13 residues long. Looked up from germline, CDR1 is ENHRY and CDR2 is SYGVKD. The CDR3 here is CAISVIEGAGVDF. For the CDR3, the DNA is TGTGCCATCAGTGTTATAGAGGGGGCAGGGGTGGACTTC.

This clone is a singleton in its sample. The V gene is TRBV6-5, the J gene TRBJ2-2; 8 positions agree with TRBD1. CDR1 is MNHEY, CDR2 SVGAGI, per germline. The junction had 8 bases not matched to a gene; V was cut back by 6 bases and J by 8 bases. The CDR3 has 14 amino acids. The CDR3 here is CASSRGQGGGELFF. CDR3 DNA: TGTGCCAGCAGCCGAGGACAGGGAGGAGGGGAGCTGTTTTTT.

V usage is TRBV28 and J usage is TRBJ2-7; TRBD2 might be the D (7 bases). CDR1 is MDHEN, CDR2 SYDVKM, per germline. V lost 3 bases to trimming and J lost 2 bases, with 14 bases between them. The CDR3 length is 15 residues. The CDR3 region has the DNA TGTGCCAGCAGTTTGGGGGGGCATTCTCCCTACGAGCAGTACTTC. It encodes CASSLGGHSPYEQYF.

This chain connects TRBV29-1 to TRBJ2-2, with D possibly TRBD1 on 6 matching bases. Deletions cut 6 bases from V and 4 bases from J, with 12 bases between. The CDR3 totals 13 residues. CDR1 SQVTM and CDR2 ANQGSEA come from the germline V gene. The CDR3 reads CSVKDSSTGELFF. Here the CDR3 DNA reads TGCAGCGTGAAGGACAGCTCCACCGGGGAGCTGTTTTTT.

This chain links TRBV5-1 with TRBJ2-7; no reliable D call. Germline CDR1 is SGHRS and CDR2 is YFSETQ. V was clipped by 0 bases and J by 4 bases, with 8 bases between them. The length of the CDR3 is 13 residues. Here the CDR3 DNA reads TGCGCCAGCAGCTTGGGGCCGGAGTACGAGCAGTACTTC. Translation gives CASSLGPEYEQYF. Variable domain in full (rest from reference TRBV5-1 and TRBJ2-7): KAGVTQTPRYLIKTRGQQVTLSCSPISGHRSVSWYQQTPGQGLQFLFEYFSETQRNKGNFPGRFSGRQFSNSRSEMNVSTLELGDSALYLCASSLGPEYEQYFGPGTRLTVT.